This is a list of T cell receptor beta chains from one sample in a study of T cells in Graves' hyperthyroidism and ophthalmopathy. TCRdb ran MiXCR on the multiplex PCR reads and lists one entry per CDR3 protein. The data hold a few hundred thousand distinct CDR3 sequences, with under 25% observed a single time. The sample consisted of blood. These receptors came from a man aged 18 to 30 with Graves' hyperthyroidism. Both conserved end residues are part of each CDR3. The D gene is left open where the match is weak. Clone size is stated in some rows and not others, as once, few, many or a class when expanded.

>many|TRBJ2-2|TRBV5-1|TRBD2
CASTPVTSVAGELFF
TGCGCCAGCACCCCCGTGACTAGCGTTGCCGGGGAGCTGTTTTTT
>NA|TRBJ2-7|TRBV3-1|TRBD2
CASSLGLAGGPHEQYF
TGTGCCAGCAGCCTGGGACTAGCGGGGGGGCCCCACGAGCAGTACTTC
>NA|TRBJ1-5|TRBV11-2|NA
CASSPGGQLNQPQHF
TGTGCCAGCAGCCCCGGCGGGCAGCTCAATCAGCCCCAGCATTTT
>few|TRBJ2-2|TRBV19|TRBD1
CASSNWGQGTGELFF
TGTGCCAGTAGTAATTGGGGACAGGGCACCGGGGAGCTGTTTTTT
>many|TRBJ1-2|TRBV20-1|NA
CSAKVTGYYGYTF
TGCAGTGCTAAAGTCACAGGGTACTATGGCTACACCTTC
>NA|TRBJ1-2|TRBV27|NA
CASSPGSTPNYGYTF
TGTGCCAGCAGTCCCGGATCGACCCCTAACTATGGCTACACCTTC
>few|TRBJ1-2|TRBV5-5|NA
CASSFTTSGYTF
TGTGCCAGCAGCTTTACCACTTCGGGCTACACCTTC
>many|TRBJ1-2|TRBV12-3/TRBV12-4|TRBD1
CASSLTGGAVGYTF
TGTGCCAGCAGTTTGACAGGGGGCGCGGTTGGCTACACCTTC
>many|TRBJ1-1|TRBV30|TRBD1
CAWSIQGDTEAFF
TGTGCCTGGAGTATACAGGGGGACACTGAAGCTTTCTTT
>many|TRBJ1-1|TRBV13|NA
CASSGSGRVWNTEAFF
TGTGCCAGCAGCGGATCCGGGCGGGTATGGAACACTGAAGCTTTCTTT
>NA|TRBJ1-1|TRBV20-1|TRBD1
CSAIGQGIEAFF
TGCAGTGCTATAGGACAGGGGATTGAAGCTTTCTTT
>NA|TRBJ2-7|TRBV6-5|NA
CASSYSISPLYSYEQYF
TGTGCCAGCAGTTACTCGATCAGCCCTCTGTACTCCTACGAGCAGTACTTC
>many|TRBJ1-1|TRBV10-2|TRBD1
CASSTGQGNTEAFF
TGCGCCAGCAGCACCGGACAGGGGAACACTGAAGCTTTCTTT
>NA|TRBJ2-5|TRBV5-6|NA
CASSLEGPETQYF
TGTGCCAGCAGCTTGGAGGGGCCGGAGACCCAGTACTTC
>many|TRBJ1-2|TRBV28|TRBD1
CASSQGGDYGYTF
TGTGCCAGCAGTCAGGGGGGAGACTATGGCTACACCTTC
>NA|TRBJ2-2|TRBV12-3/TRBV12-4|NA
CASSFVEGRAGELFF
TGTGCCAGCAGCTTCGTCGAGGGAAGGGCCGGGGAGCTGTTTTTT
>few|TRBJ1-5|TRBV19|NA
CASSIELGPQHF
TGTGCCAGTAGTATAGAACTAGGGCCCCAGCATTTT
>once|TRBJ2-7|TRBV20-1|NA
CSAQLEIGRNEQYF
TGCAGTGCGCAACTAGAAATCGGTAGAAACGAGCAGTACTTC
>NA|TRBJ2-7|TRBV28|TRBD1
CASSSIGTGSYEQYF
TGTGCCAGCAGTTCAATAGGGACAGGATCCTACGAGCAGTACTTC
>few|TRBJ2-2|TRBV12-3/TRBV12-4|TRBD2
CASSRTSSVTGELFF
TGTGCCAGCAGCCGGACTAGTTCGGTCACCGGGGAGCTGTTTTTT
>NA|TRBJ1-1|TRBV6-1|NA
CASSLFVDSTEAFF
TGTGCCAGCAGTCTCTTTGTGGATTCCACTGAAGCTTTCTTT